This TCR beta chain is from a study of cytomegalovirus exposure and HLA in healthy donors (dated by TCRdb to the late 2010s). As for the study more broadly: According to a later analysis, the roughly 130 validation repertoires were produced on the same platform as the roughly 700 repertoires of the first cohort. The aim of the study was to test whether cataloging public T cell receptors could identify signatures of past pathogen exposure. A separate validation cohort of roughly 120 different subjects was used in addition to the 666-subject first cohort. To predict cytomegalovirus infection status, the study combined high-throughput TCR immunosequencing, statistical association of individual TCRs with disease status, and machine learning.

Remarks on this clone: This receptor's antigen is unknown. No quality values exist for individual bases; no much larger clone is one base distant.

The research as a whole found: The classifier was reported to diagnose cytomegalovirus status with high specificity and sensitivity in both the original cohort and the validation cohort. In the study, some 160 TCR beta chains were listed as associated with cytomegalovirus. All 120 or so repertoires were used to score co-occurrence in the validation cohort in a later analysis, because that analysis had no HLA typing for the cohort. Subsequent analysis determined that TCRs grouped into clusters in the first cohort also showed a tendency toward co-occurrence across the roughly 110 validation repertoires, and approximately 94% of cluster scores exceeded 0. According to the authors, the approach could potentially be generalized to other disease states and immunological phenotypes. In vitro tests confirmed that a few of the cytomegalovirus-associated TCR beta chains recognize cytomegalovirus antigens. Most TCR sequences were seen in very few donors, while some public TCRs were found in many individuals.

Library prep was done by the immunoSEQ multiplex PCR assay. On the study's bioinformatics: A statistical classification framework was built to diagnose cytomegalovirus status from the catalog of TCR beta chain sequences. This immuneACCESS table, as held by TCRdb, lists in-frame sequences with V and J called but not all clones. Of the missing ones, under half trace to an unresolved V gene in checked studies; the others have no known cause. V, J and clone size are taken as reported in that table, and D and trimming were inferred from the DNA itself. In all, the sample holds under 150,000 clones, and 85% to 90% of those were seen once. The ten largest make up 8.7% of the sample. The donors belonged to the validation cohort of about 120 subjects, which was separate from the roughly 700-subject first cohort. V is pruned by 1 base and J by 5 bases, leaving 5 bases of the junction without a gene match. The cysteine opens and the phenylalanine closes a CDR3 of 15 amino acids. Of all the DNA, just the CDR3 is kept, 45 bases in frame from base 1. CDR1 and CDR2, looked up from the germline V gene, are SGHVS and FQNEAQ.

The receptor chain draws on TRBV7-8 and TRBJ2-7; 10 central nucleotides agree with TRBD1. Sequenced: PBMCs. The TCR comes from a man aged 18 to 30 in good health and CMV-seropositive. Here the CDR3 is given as CASSLEGQGRDEQYF. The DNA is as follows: TGTGCCAGCAGCTTAGAGGGACAGGGGCGCGACGAGCAGTACTTC.